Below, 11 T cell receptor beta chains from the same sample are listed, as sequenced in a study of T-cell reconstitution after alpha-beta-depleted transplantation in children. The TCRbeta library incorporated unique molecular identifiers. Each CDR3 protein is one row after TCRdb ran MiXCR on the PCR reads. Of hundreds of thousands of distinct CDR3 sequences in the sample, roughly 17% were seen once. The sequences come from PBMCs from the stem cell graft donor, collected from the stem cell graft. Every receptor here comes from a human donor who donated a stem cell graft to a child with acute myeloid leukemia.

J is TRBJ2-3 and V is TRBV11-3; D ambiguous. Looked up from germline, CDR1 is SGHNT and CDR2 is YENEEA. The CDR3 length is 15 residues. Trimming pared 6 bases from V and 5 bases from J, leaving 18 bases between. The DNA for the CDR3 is TGTGCCAGCAGTCTTACCCCAAACATCGGAGATACGCAGTATTTT. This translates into CASSLTPNIGDTQYF.

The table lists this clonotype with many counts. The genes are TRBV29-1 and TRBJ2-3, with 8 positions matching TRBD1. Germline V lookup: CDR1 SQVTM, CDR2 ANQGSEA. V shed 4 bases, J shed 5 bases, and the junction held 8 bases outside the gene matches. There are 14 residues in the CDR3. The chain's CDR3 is CSVGQGALGDTQYF. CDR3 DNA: TGCAGCGTTGGGCAGGGGGCACTCGGAGATACGCAGTATTTT.

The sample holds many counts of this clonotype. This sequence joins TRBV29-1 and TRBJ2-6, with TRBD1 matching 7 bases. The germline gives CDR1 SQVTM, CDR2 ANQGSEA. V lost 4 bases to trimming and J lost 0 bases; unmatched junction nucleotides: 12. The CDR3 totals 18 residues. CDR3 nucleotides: TGCAGCGTTGTCCTCCCTTACAGGGGTAGCTCTGGGGCCAACGTCCTGACTTTC. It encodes CSVVLPYRGSSGANVLTF.

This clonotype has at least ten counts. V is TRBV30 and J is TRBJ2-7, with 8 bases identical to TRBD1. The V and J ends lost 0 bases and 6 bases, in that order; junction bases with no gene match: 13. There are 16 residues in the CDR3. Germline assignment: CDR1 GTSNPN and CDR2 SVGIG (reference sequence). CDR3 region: CAWSVHPWTGSAEQYF. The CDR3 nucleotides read TGTGCCTGGAGTGTACACCCCTGGACAGGGTCTGCCGAGCAGTACTTC.

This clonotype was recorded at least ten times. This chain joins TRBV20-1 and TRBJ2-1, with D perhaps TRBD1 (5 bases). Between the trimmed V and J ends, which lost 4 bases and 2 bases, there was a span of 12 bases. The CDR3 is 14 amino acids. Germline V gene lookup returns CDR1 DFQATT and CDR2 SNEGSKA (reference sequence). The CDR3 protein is CSANYQDTYNEQFF. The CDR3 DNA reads TGCAGTGCTAACTATCAGGACACCTACAATGAGCAGTTCTTC.

CDR3 amino acids: CATEDRVGQPQHF. The CDR3 region has the DNA TGTGCCACTGAGGACAGGGTCGGGCAGCCCCAGCATTTT. The chain is built from TRBV24-1 and TRBJ1-5; 8 bases map to TRBD1. The ends lost 10 bases at V and 7 bases at J; junction bases unmatched: 8. The CDR3 runs to 13 residues. Germline CDR1 reads KGHDR; CDR2 reads SFDVKD.

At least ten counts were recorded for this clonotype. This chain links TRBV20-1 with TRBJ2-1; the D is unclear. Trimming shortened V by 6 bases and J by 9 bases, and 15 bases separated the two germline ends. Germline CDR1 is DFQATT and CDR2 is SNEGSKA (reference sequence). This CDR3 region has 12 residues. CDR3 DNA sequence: TGCAGTGCCCATGACCGACTTGGTGAGCAGTTCTTC. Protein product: CSAHDRLGEQFF.

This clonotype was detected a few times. The CDR3 sequence is CASSFSFGTPLESEQFF. The CDR3 DNA sequence: TGCGCCAGCAGCTTCAGTTTCGGGACTCCCCTCGAGAGTGAGCAGTTCTTC. The chain employs TRBV4-1 and TRBJ2-1; possibly TRBD2 for D (6 bases). The V gene lost 5 bases and the J gene lost 9 bases, with 26 bases spanning the gap. CDR1 is MGHRA and CDR2 is YSYEKL in the germline V gene. CDR3 length: 17 amino acids.

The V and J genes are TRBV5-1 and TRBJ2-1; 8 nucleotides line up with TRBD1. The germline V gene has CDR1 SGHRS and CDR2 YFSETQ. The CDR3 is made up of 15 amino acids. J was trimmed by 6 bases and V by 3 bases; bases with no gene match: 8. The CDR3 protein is CASSSETGVGNEQFF. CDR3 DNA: TGCGCCAGCAGCTCAGAGACAGGGGTCGGCAATGAGCAGTTCTTC. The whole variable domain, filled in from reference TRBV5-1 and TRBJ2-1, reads KAGVTQTPRYLIKTRGQQVTLSCSPISGHRSVSWYQQTPGQGLQFLFEYFSETQRNKGNFPGRFSGRQFSNSRSEMNVSTLELGDSALYLCASSSETGVGNEQFFGPGTRLTVL.

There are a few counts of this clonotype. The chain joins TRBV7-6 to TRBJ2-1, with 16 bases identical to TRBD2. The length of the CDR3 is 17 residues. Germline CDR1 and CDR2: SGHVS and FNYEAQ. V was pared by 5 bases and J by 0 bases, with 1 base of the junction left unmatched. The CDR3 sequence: CASSGTSGGDSYNEQFF. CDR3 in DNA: TGTGCCAGCAGCGGGACTAGCGGGGGGGACTCCTACAATGAGCAGTTCTTC. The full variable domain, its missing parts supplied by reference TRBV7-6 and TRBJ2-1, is GAGVSQSPRYKVTKRGQDVALRCDPISGHVSLYWYRQALGQGPEFLTYFNYEAQQDKSGLPNDRFSAERPEGSISTLTIQRTEQRDSAMYRCASSGTSGGDSYNEQFFGPGTRLTVL.

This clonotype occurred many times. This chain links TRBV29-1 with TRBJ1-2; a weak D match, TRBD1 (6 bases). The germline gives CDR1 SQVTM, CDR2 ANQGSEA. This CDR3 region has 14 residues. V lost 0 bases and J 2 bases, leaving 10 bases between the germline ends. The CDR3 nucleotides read TGCAGCGTTGAAGATGCGAGGGGGAACTATGGCTACACCTTC. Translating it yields CSVEDARGNYGYTF.